The rows below give T cell receptor beta chains drawn from one sample of a study of OX40 agonist ivuxolimab in advanced cancers. The assay was immunoSEQ multiplex PCR, and TCRdb's table has in-frame clones only and misses some. The table includes approximately 57,000 clones, about 81% detected once. Source: CD4+ or CD8+ T cells sorted from blood, taken in a trial of the OX40 agonist ivuxolimab. These receptors were taken from an adult with an advanced solid tumor such as melanoma, head and neck, liver or kidney cancer. The CDR3 runs from the conserved cysteine through the conserved F or W. A D gene is named only where the DNA matches it firmly. Clone size appears in some rows only: once, few, many, or a class for an expanded clone.

J gene	clone size	CDR3 length	D gene	V gene	CDR3 DNA	CDR3 protein
TRBJ1-5	.	12	.	TRBV6-1	TGTGCCAGCAGTGGGGGGGATCAGCCCCAGCATTTT	CASSGGDQPQHF
TRBJ2-3	.	16	.	TRBV7-2	TGTGCCAGCAGCCAAATGGGACGGCAAAGCACAGATACGCAGTATTTT	CASSQMGRQSTDTQYF
TRBJ2-3	.	16	TRBD2	TRBV7-2	TGTGCCAGCAGCTTAGGTAGCGGGGGCCAAGGAGATACGCAGTATTTT	CASSLGSGGQGDTQYF
TRBJ2-1	.	15	TRBD2	TRBV11-2	TGTGCCAGCAGGCCCCTAGCGGGGGGGCCGAATGAGCAGTTCTTC	CASRPLAGGPNEQFF
TRBJ2-7	.	16	TRBD2	TRBV7-4	TGTGCCAGCAGCTTAGGACTAGCGGAAAATTACTACGAGCAGTACTTC	CASSLGLAENYYEQYF
TRBJ1-1	.	16	TRBD1	TRBV5-4	TGTGCCAGCAGCCCCGGCCAGGGGGCGTGGAACACTGAAGCTTTCTTT	CASSPGQGAWNTEAFF
TRBJ1-6	few	15	TRBD1	TRBV5-1	TGCGCCAGCAGCCTAGACGGACAGGGGAATTCACCCCTCCACTTT	CASSLDGQGNSPLHF
TRBJ2-3	.	14	.	TRBV10-3	TGTGCCACGGGACAAAATACCGCCTCCGATACGCAGTATTTT	CATGQNTASDTQYF
TRBJ2-5	.	17	TRBD2	TRBV14	TGTGCCAGCAGCCCCCCGGGAGGGACCCGCGTGCAAGAGACCCAGTACTTC	CASSPPGGTRVQETQYF
TRBJ2-1	.	14	TRBD2	TRBV18	TGTGCCAGCTCACCAGTAGCGGGGGGGCTTGAGCAGTTCTTC	CASSPVAGGLEQFF
TRBJ1-6	medium-sized	13	.	TRBV19	TGTGCCAGTAGAGGCGGGGGAGGATCACCCCTCCACTTT	CASRGGGGSPLHF
TRBJ2-7	few	14	.	TRBV2	TGTGCCAGCAGTGCAGGGGGGGTCATTTACGAGCAGTACTTC	CASSAGGVIYEQYF
TRBJ2-2	.	17	.	TRBV7-6	TGTGCCGGCAGCCCACGTCCAGGCACGCTGAACACCGGGGAGCTGTTTTTT	CAGSPRPGTLNTGELFF
TRBJ1-6	.	14	.	TRBV6-6	TGTGCCAGCAGCCGATCGGGGGGAAATTCACCCCTCCACTTT	CASSRSGGNSPLHF
TRBJ2-7	once	14	.	TRBV11-2	TGTGCCAGCAGCTTCCTCGGACTGCCCCACGAGCAGTACTTC	CASSFLGLPHEQYF
TRBJ2-5	.	15	TRBD1	TRBV7-7	TGTGCCAGCAGCCCGAACCGGGACAGGGAAGAGACCCAGTACTTC	CASSPNRDREETQYF
TRBJ1-5	.	15	.	TRBV28	TGTGCCAGCAGTACACATCAGGGGAGGAATCAGCCCCAGCATTTT	CASSTHQGRNQPQHF
TRBJ2-2	.	14	.	TRBV11-2	TGTGCCAGCAGCTTACAGACAGGAACCGGGGAGCTGTTTTTT	CASSLQTGTGELFF
TRBJ2-2	once	15	.	TRBV5-1	TGCGCCAGCAGCCGAACAGGCCCCGCGACCGGGGAGCTGTTTTTT	CASSRTGPATGELFF
TRBJ1-3	.	13	.	TRBV27	TGTGCCAGCAGTCAACAGGCTGGAAACACCATATATTTT	CASSQQAGNTIYF